The sequence of this T cell receptor beta chain was determined in a study of cytomegalovirus exposure and HLA in healthy donors. Primers included in the PCR were 60 Vbeta and 13 Jbeta primers. Source study methods: In a later analysis, of 80 million to 90 million unique beta chains, some 10 million appeared in at least two donors. Sequencing used immunoSEQ multiplex PCR; TCRdb keeps in-frame clones, though not all of them. V and J calls and clone size follow that table, whereas D and trimming were derived from the DNA. The sample yields approximately 160,000 clones, about four fifths seen once. All the people who gave samples were healthy bone marrow donors. A note on this clone: No antigen is known for it.

Germline values: CDR1 SGHDT, CDR2 YYEEEE. The trim removed 4 bases at V and 7 bases at J, leaving 8 bases unmatched. The CDR3 contains 15 residues. Study observations and caveats: Donors were assumed by presence/absence analyses to have roughly uniform sequencing depth. The CMV antigen specificity of a few CMV-associated chains was confirmed through in vitro analysis.

This receptor was identified in a male donor in good health and CMV-seronegative. The chain uses TRBV5-6 and TRBJ1-4, with 9 bases that match TRBD1. The material sequenced was PBMCs. The CDR3 nucleotides read TGTGCCAGCAGCCAGGACAGGGGTTTATCTGAAAAACTGTTTTTT. The encoded protein is CASSQDRGLSEKLFF.